This T cell receptor (beta chain) was retrieved from a study of T-cell reconstitution after alpha-beta-depleted transplantation in children. This clonotype was counted a few times. Its specificity is unknown. General study findings and limits: The origin of alpha-beta T cells about two months after transplant was reportedly several hundred expanded graft clones. T-cell numbers and diversity one year post-transplant derived largely from freshly generated T cells.

For TCRbeta, the library was prepared with unique molecular identifiers. TCRdb passed the PCR reads through MiXCR, listing each CDR3 protein once. The data hold about 200,000 distinct CDR3 sequences, with 6.6% observed a single time. V lost 5 bases, J lost 5 bases, and 11 bases stayed unmatched. The CDR3 has 16 amino acids. The sample was PBMCs, taken before TCRalphabeta/CD19-depleted stem cell transplant. This receptor was obtained from a boy between 2 and 10 years old with acute lymphoblastic leukemia, due to receive a stem cell transplant. The chain recombines TRBV12-3 or TRBV12-4 with TRBJ1-1; 10 positions match TRBD1. CDR3 sequence: CASSQTRTGGSTEAFF. The CDR3 nucleotides read TGTGCCAGCAGTCAGACAAGGACAGGGGGAAGTACTGAAGCTTTCTTT.